These 24 T cell receptor beta chains share one sample of origin, sequenced in a study of T-cell reconstitution after alpha-beta-depleted transplantation in children. Preparation of the TCRbeta library used unique molecular identifiers. TCRdb redid the calling of the PCR reads with MiXCR, one entry per CDR3 protein. The repertoire holds about 600,000 distinct CDR3 sequences, with 10% to 15% as singletons. The starting material was PBMCs, mostly from graft donor cells, obtained 360 days after TCRalphabeta/CD19-depleted stem cell transplant. These receptors were taken from a male patient younger than 18 who had a stem cell transplant for acute myeloid leukemia, so the T cells may come from the graft donor.

This clonotype was counted only a few times. This chain connects TRBV4-1 to TRBJ1-6, with a tentative D call TRBD1 (5 bases). The CDR3 is 15 residues long. CDR1 is MGHRA and CDR2 is YSYEKL in the germline V gene. V was pared by 0 bases and J by 9 bases, with 12 bases between. CDR3 sequence: CASSQDKGKGSPLHF. The CDR3 DNA sequence: TGCGCCAGCAGCCAAGATAAGGGGAAGGGTTCACCCCTCCACTTT.

This clonotype has just a few counts. The chain couples TRBV7-9 to TRBJ2-5; D may be TRBD1 or TRBD2 (5 bases each). V gave up 3 bases and J gave up 4 bases, with 12 bases separating them. The CDR3 extends over 14 amino acids. From germline, CDR1 is SEHNR and CDR2 FQNEAQ (reference sequence). The DNA for the CDR3 is TGTGCCAGCAGCTTTGAGGGACCCGGAGAGACCCAGTACTTC. Translating gives CASSFEGPGETQYF. The full variable domain, completed using reference TRBV7-9 and TRBJ2-5, is DTGVSQNPRHKITKRGQNVTFRCDPISEHNRLYWYRQTLGQGPEFLTYFQNEAQLEKSRLLSDRFSAERPKGSFSTLEIQRTEQGDSAMYLCASSFEGPGETQYFGPGTRLLVL.

This clonotype was recorded many times. The chain couples TRBV6-5 to TRBJ2-6; unclear D gene. The germline gives CDR1 MNHEY, CDR2 SVGAGI. Trimming took 2 bases from V and 4 from J, leaving 9 bases between them. The CDR3 totals 15 residues. The DNA for the CDR3 is TGTGCCAGCAGTTACGACGTGGGAGGGGCCAACGTCCTGACTTTC. Its protein product is CASSYDVGGANVLTF.

The sample holds a few counts of this clonotype. This rearrangement joins TRBV25-1 to TRBJ1-1; possibly TRBD1 for D (5 bases). Germline CDR1 is MGHDK and CDR2 is SYGVNS. CDR3 length equals 15 residues. Trimming shortened V by 2 bases and J by 6 bases, and 16 bases separated the two germline ends. This CDR3 reads CASSELGVAWAEAFF. For the CDR3, the DNA is TGTGCCAGCAGTGAACTGGGGGTAGCCTGGGCTGAAGCTTTCTTT.

This clonotype was picked up many times. The chain links TRBV2 to TRBJ2-1, with 7 bases fitting TRBD2. The CDR3 covers 15 residues. Trimming at V came to 8 bases and at J to 4 bases, leaving 11 bases not matched to a gene. Germline CDR1 is SNHLY and CDR2 is FYNNEI. The chain's CDR3 is CASRFGASGYNEQFF. DNA for the CDR3: TGTGCCAGCCGATTCGGGGCTAGCGGTTACAATGAGCAGTTCTTC.

The V gene is TRBV29-1, the J gene TRBJ1-2, with unresolved D. This CDR3 is 17 amino acids long. V lost 1 base and J 3 bases, leaving 21 bases between the germline ends. Germline V gene sequence: CDR1 SQVTM, CDR2 ANQGSEA. CDR3 amino acids: CSVEGGDQLDLDYGYTF. In nucleotides, the CDR3 is TGCAGCGTTGAAGGCGGCGACCAGTTAGATCTAGACTATGGCTACACCTTC.

This clonotype occurred a few times. The CDR3 region has the DNA TGTGCCAGCAGTTTAACTATCCGGGCCGGGAGCTCCTACAATGAGCAGTTCTTC. This codes for CASSLTIRAGSSYNEQFF. The chain joins TRBV27 to TRBJ2-1; D perhaps matches TRBD2 (6 bases). Germline V gene lookup returns CDR1 MNHEY and CDR2 SMNVEV (reference sequence). The CDR3 has 18 residues. Trimming took off 2 bases at V and 0 bases at J, with 17 bases between the two ends.

The CDR3 protein is CASSPLHANTGELFF. The CDR3 DNA sequence: TGTGCCAGCTCACCCCTCCATGCAAACACCGGGGAGCTGTTTTTT. The chain recombines TRBV18 with TRBJ2-2; no firm D call. Trimming stripped 3 bases from V and 2 bases from J, with 10 bases between. The germline CDR1 and CDR2 sequences are KGHSH and LQKENI. The CDR3 consists of 15 residues.

This clonotype was recorded many times. The chain couples TRBV7-9 to TRBJ2-7, with TRBD2 identical over 9 bases. The V segment lost 4 bases and the J segment 1 base; nucleotides outside the gene matches: 11. Germline V gene sequence: CDR1 SEHNR, CDR2 FQNEAQ (reference sequence). This CDR3 spans 17 amino acids. The CDR3 loop reads CASSSTSGLAPSYEQYF. The CDR3 DNA sequence: TGTGCCAGCAGCTCGACATCTGGACTAGCGCCGTCCTACGAGCAGTACTTC.

In this sample, this clonotype turned up many times. The chain couples TRBV29-1 to TRBJ2-2; D gene unclear. The V and J ends lost 4 bases and 1 base respectively, with 7 bases between them. The CDR3 sequence is 13 residues long. The germline gives CDR1 SQVTM, CDR2 ANQGSEA. The DNA of the CDR3 is TGCAGCGTTGGACCGATGAACACCGGGGAGCTGTTTTTT. Translating gives CSVGPMNTGELFF.

This clonotype occurred many times. This chain joins TRBV5-1 and TRBJ2-7, with TRBD2 identical over 9 bases. Germline values: CDR1 SGHRS, CDR2 YFSETQ. V trimming: 7 bases; J trimming: 3 bases; junction bases outside the gene matches: 11. The CDR3 spans 15 residues. DNA of the CDR3: TGCGCCAGCGCGCTTAGCGGGAGTGGAATCTACGAGCAGTACTTC. Residues: CASALSGSGIYEQYF.

The chain recombines TRBV6-1 with TRBJ1-1; D call uncertain. Germline-derived CDR1 and CDR2 are MNHNS and SASEGT. Trimming removed 10 bases from V and 0 bases from J, with 18 bases in between. This CDR3 spans 15 amino acids. CDR3 region: CAINRAGPLNTEAFF. DNA of the CDR3: TGTGCCATTAACCGGGCCGGCCCCTTGAACACTGAAGCTTTCTTT.

This clonotype has a count of ten or more. J is TRBJ2-1 and V is TRBV11-3, with D tentatively TRBD2 (6 bases). V lost 5 bases and J 7 bases, leaving 12 bases between the germline ends. Germline V gene sequence: CDR1 SGHNT, CDR2 YENEEA. This CDR3 is 13 amino acids long. The CDR3 DNA reads TGTGCCAGCAGCCCGACGACTAGTAATGAGCAGTTCTTC. Translated, it gives CASSPTTSNEQFF. The entire variable domain, with the rest obtained from reference TRBV11-3 and TRBJ2-1, is as follows: EAGVVQSPRYKIIEKKQPVAFWCNPISGHNTLYWYLQNLGQGPELLIRYENEEAVDDSQLPKDRFSAERLKGVDSTLKIQPAELGDSAVYLCASSPTTSNEQFFGPGTRLTVL.

This clonotype was recorded at least ten times. V is TRBV7-9 and J is TRBJ2-5; D is perhaps TRBD2 (5 bases). The CDR3 totals 11 residues. CDR1 is SEHNR, CDR2 FQNEAQ, per germline (reference sequence). With 5 bases removed from V and 12 bases from J, the gap between germline ends came to 13 bases. CDR3 DNA sequence: TGTGCCAGCAGCGAGGATGTGAGGGAGTACTTC. Translated, it gives CASSEDVREYF.

This clonotype has a handful of counts. The CDR3 coding sequence is TGCAGTGCTAGAGCGATAGACTTCTCCTACGAGCAGTACTTC. This codes for CSARAIDFSYEQYF. The chain links TRBV20-1 to TRBJ2-7; D call uncertain. Germline lookup yields CDR1 DFQATT and CDR2 SNEGSKA (reference sequence). V shed 1 base and J shed 0 bases, with 10 bases lying between them. The CDR3 runs 14 residues.

This clonotype showed up many times. The chain has TRBV15 and TRBJ2-7; possible D gene TRBD1, 5 bases. The germline V gene encodes CDR1 LNHNV and CDR2 YYDKDF (reference sequence). This CDR3 has 13 amino acids. Trimming left V 0 bases short and J 5 bases short, with 8 bases between. The CDR3 nucleotides read TGTGCCACCAGCAGAGACAGGGTGGACGAGCAGTACTTC. This codes for CATSRDRVDEQYF.

In regard to this clonotype: Since a much larger clone is just one base distant, this may be a read error. The final CDR3 position lacks the conserved phenylalanine or tryptophan, pointing to a likely read error. The V gene is TRBV12-3 or TRBV12-4, the J gene TRBJ2-3; D is unresolved. Trimming stripped 3 bases from V and 5 bases from J, with 9 bases between. The CDR3 is 13 amino acids. The CDR3 here is CASSFPLRDTQYV. CDR3 sequence (DNA): TGTGCCAGCAGTTTCCCCCTCCGAGATACGCAGTATGTT.

The chain employs TRBV18 and TRBJ2-2; D ambiguous. CDR3 length: 15 residues. Germline V lookup: CDR1 KGHSH, CDR2 LQKENI. V was trimmed by 3 bases and J by 0 bases, leaving 8 bases between them. This CDR3 is CASSPQRANTGELFF. In DNA, the CDR3 is TGTGCCAGCTCACCGCAAAGGGCGAACACCGGGGAGCTGTTTTTT.

The rearrangement joins TRBV5-1 to TRBJ1-5, with D possibly matching TRBD1 (6 bases). CDR1 is SGHRS and CDR2 is YFSETQ in the germline V gene. The CDR3 is made up of 14 amino acids. Trimming took 2 bases from V and 5 from J, leaving 11 bases between them. The CDR3 nucleotides read TGCGCCAGCAGCTTATGGGGGCCGGATCAGCCCCAGCATTTT. Translation gives CASSLWGPDQPQHF.

This chain connects TRBV20-1 to TRBJ2-5, with D perhaps TRBD1 or TRBD2 (6 bases each). Germline V CDR1 and CDR2: DFQATT, SNEGSKA (reference sequence). This CDR3 spans 15 amino acids. V gave up 6 bases and J gave up 0 bases, with 17 bases separating them. CDR3 residues: CSANPGDWYQETQYF. For the CDR3, the DNA is TGCAGTGCGAACCCAGGGGACTGGTACCAAGAGACCCAGTACTTC.

This clonotype was detected only a few times. V gene TRBV11-2 combines with J gene TRBJ2-5; 14 nucleotides line up with TRBD2. Per germline, CDR1 SGHAT and CDR2 FQNNGV. The CDR3 spans 18 residues. V gave up 2 bases and J gave up 1 base; unmatched junction bases: 6. Here the CDR3 reads CASSLRGLAGAGQETQYF. The CDR3 DNA is TGTGCCAGCAGCTTAAGGGGACTAGCGGGAGCTGGCCAAGAGACCCAGTACTTC.

This clonotype occurred many times. This chain uses TRBV5-1 with TRBJ2-1; TRBD2 matches 13 bases. V gave up 5 bases and J gave up 0 bases; unmatched junction bases: 11. Germline V gene sequence: CDR1 SGHRS, CDR2 YFSETQ. This CDR3 has 19 residues. Here the CDR3 reads CASRLILAGGPRSYNEQFF. The DNA for the CDR3 is TGCGCCAGCAGGCTCATACTAGCGGGAGGGCCTCGCTCCTACAATGAGCAGTTCTTC.

This clonotype has only a few counts. V usage is TRBV7-2 and J usage is TRBJ2-1, with 14 bases that match TRBD2. The CDR3 has 14 residues. With V trimmed by 1 base and J by 15 bases, 5 bases remained unmatched. Germline V gene data show CDR1 as SGHTA and CDR2 as FQGNSA. CDR3 in DNA: TGTGCCAGCAGCTTAGAAGGGACTAGCGGGAGTTGGTTCTTC. Protein product: CASSLEGTSGSWFF.

This clonotype was observed at least ten times. The chain links TRBV20-1 to TRBJ2-2, with 7 bases that match TRBD1. The V segment lost 3 bases and the J segment 1 base; nucleotides outside the gene matches: 5. Per germline, CDR1 DFQATT and CDR2 SNEGSKA (reference sequence). CDR3 length: 15 residues. In nucleotides, the CDR3 is TGCAGTGCTAGCCGGGACAGCCTGAACACCGGGGAGCTGTTTTTT. Translation gives CSASRDSLNTGELFF.